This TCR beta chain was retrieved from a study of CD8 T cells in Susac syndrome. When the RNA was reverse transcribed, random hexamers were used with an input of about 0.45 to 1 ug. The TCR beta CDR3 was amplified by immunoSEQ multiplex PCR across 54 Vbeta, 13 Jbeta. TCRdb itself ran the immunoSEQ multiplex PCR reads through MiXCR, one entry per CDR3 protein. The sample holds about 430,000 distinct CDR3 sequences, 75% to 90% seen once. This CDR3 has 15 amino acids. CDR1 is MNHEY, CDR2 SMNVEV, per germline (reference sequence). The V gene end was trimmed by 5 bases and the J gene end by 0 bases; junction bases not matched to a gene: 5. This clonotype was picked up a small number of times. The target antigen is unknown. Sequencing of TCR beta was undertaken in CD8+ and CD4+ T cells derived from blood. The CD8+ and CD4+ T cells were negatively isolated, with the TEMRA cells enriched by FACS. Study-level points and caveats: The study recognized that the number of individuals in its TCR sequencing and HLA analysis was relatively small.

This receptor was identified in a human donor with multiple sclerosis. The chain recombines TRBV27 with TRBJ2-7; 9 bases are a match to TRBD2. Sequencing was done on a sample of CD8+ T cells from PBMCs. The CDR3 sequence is CASSETSGTSYEQYF. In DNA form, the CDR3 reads TGTGCCAGCAGTGAGACTAGCGGTACCTCCTACGAGCAGTACTTC.